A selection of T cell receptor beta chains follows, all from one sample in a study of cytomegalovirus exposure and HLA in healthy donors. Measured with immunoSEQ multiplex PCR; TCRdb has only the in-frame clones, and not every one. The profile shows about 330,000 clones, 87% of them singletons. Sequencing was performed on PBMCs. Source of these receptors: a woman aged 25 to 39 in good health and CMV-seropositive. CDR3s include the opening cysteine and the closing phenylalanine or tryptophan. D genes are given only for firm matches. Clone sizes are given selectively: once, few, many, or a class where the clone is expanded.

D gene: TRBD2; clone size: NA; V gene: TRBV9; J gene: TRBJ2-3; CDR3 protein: CASSVGASGGTPITDTQYF; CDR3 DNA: TGTGCCAGCAGCGTAGGGGCTAGCGGGGGGACACCGATCACAGATACGCAGTATTTT
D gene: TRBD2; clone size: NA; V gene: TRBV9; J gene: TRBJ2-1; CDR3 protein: CASSVAGGGSYNEQFF; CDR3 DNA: TGTGCCAGCAGCGTAGCGGGCGGGGGGTCCTACAATGAGCAGTTCTTC
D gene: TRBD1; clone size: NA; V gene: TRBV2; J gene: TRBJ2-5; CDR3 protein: CASRQQGGQETQYF; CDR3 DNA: TGTGCCAGCAGACAACAGGGGGGCCAAGAGACCCAGTACTTC
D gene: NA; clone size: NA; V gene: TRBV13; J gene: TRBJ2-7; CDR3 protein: CASSSRRGNYEQYF; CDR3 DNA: TGTGCCAGCAGCTCCCGCAGGGGTAACTACGAGCAGTACTTC
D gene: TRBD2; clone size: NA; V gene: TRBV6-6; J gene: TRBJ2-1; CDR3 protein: CASSYPSGGANEQFF; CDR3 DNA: TGTGCCAGCAGTTACCCTAGCGGGGGGGCCAATGAGCAGTTCTTC
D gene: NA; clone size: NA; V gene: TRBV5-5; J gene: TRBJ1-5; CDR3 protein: CASGAGDQPQHF; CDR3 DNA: TGTGCCAGCGGGGCGGGGGATCAGCCCCAGCATTTT
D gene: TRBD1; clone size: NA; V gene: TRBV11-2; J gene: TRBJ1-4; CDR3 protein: CASSFLQGTGEKLFF; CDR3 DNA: TGTGCCAGCAGCTTTCTACAGGGGACGGGGGAAAAACTGTTTTTT
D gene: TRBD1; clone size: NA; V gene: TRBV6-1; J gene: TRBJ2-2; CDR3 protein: CASSEKTGRNTGELFF; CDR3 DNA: TGTGCCAGCAGTGAAAAGACAGGGAGGAACACCGGGGAGCTGTTTTTT
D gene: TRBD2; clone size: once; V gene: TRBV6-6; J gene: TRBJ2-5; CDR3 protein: CASSYSLAGYQETQYF; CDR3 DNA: TGTGCCAGCAGTTACTCTCTAGCGGGGTACCAAGAGACCCAGTACTTC
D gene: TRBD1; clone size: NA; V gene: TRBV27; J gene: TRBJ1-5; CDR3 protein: CASGNRGSQPQHF; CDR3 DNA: TGTGCCAGCGGAAACAGGGGAAGTCAGCCCCAGCATTTT
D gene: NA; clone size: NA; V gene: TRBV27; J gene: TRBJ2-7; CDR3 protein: CASSNGRNYEQYF; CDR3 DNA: TGTGCCAGCAGTAACGGGAGAAACTACGAGCAGTACTTC
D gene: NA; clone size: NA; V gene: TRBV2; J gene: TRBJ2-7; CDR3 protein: CASIPPSYEQYF; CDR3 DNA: TGTGCCAGCATCCCCCCAAGTTACGAGCAGTACTTC
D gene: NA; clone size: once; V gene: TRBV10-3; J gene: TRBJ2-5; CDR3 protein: CAISWTLETQYF; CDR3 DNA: TGTGCCATCAGCTGGACCTTGGAGACCCAGTACTTC
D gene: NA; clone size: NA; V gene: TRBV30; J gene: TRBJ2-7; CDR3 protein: CAWSTQLFEQYF; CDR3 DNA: TGTGCCTGGAGTACTCAACTATTCGAGCAGTACTTC
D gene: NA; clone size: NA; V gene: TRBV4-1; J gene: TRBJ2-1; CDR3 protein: CASSQFLDYEFRNEQFF; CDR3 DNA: TGCGCCAGCAGCCAATTCCTGGACTACGAGTTTAGGAATGAGCAGTTCTTC
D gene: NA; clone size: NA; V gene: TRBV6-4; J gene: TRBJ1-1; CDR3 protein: CASRRHGEGTEAFF; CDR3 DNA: TGTGCCAGCAGACGTCACGGGGAAGGGACTGAAGCTTTCTTT
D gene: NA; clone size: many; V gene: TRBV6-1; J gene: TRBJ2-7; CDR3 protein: CASSEMGGSSYEQYF; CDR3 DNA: TGTGCCAGCAGTGAAATGGGGGGAAGCTCCTACGAGCAGTACTTC
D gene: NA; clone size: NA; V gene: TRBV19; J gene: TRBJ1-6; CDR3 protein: CASRGPGDSPLHF; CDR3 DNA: TGTGCCAGTAGAGGGCCAGGGGATTCACCCCTCCACTTT
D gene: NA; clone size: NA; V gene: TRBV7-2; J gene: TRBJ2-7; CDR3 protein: CASSPPTPGGGDSYEQYF; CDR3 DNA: TGTGCCAGCAGCCCCCCCACCCCCGGTGGCGGAGATTCCTACGAGCAGTACTTC
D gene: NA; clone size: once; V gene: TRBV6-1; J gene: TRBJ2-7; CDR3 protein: CASSEQGGPYEQYF; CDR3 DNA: TGTGCCAGCAGTGAACAGGGGGGGCCCTACGAGCAGTACTTC
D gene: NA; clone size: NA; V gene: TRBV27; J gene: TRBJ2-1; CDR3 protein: CASSYTTLGGRGYNEQFF; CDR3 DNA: TGTGCCAGCAGTTACACGACCCTGGGGGGCCGCGGGTACAATGAGCAGTTCTTC
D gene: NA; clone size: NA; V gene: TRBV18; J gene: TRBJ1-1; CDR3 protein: CASSPKGNTEAFF; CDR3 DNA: TGTGCCAGCTCACCAAAGGGGAACACTGAAGCTTTCTTT
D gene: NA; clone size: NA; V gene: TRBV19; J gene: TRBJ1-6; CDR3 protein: CASSIPGPRDSPLHF; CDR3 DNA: TGTGCCAGTAGTATCCCGGGCCCTAGGGATTCACCCCTCCACTTT
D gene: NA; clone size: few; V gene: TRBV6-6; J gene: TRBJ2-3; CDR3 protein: CASSSDTGSLRNTQYF; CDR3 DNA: TGTGCCAGCAGTTCTGACACGGGCTCCTTGAGAAATACGCAGTATTTT
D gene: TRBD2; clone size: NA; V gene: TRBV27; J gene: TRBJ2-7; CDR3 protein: CASSPEGLAAYEQYF; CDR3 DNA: TGTGCCAGCAGCCCTGAGGGACTAGCGGCCTACGAGCAGTACTTC
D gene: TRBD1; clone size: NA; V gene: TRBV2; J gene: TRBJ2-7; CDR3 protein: CASTRDREAREQYF; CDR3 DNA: TGTGCCAGCACCCGGGACAGGGAAGCTCGGGAGCAGTACTTC
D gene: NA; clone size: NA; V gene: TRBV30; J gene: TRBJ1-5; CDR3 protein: CAWGLGRPQHF; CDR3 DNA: TGTGCCTGGGGCCTCGGGAGGCCCCAGCATTTT
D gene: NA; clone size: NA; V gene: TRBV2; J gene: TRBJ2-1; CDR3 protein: CASWGARGNEQFF; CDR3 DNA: TGTGCCAGCTGGGGGGCTAGGGGAAATGAGCAGTTCTTC
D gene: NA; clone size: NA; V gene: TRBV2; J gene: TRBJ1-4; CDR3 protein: CASSDHRSNEKLFF; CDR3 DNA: TGTGCCAGCAGTGACCACAGGAGTAATGAAAAACTGTTTTTT
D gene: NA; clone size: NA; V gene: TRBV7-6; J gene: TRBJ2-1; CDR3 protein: CASSRETVSSYNEQFF; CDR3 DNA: TGTGCCAGCAGCCGAGAGACCGTCAGCTCCTACAATGAGCAGTTCTTC
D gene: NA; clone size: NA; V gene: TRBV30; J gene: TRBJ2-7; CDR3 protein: CACPTGLSSYEQYF; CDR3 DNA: TGTGCCTGCCCGACAGGCTTGAGCTCCTACGAGCAGTACTTC